The 5 T cell receptor beta chains given below trace back to one sample, sequenced in a study of tumor and adjacent non-tumor tissue in lung cancer. No cell sorting was done before RNA was extracted from the tissue. The normal lung tissue was taken more than 3 cm from the tumor edge. A modified ARM-PCR protocol with three rounds of nested PCR amplified TCRbeta. MiXCR, run by TCRdb on the multiplex PCR reads, gives a single entry per CDR3 protein. Altogether about 60,000 distinct CDR3 sequences are present, 61% being singletons, with the ten largest covering more than 30%. The sample comprised distant non-tumor lung tissue. The receptor source for this set is a man in his 70s with non-small cell lung cancer.

The sample holds many counts of this clonotype. The chain employs TRBV29-1 and TRBJ2-6; D ambiguous. V was pared by 3 bases and J by 0 bases, with 9 bases between. The CDR3 contains 15 residues. Per germline, CDR1 SQVTM and CDR2 ANQGSEA. CDR3 loop: CSVEWRTSGANVLTF. As DNA, the CDR3 is TGCAGCGTTGAGTGGCGGACCTCTGGGGCCAACGTCCTGACTTTC.

For this clonotype: One end of the junction fails to match germline, which may point to a read error. The chain employs TRBV29-1 and TRBJ2-2; 7 nucleotides match TRBD1. This CDR3 contains 13 residues. Germline V gene sequence: CDR1 SQVTM, CDR2 ANQGSEA. CDR3 sequence: CSVVIGGTRELFF. CDR3 DNA sequence: TGCAGCGTCGTGATAGGGGGCACCCGGGAGCTGTTTTTT.

This clonotype came up many times. V gene TRBV4-1 combines with J gene TRBJ2-2; D perhaps matches TRBD2 (5 bases). Germline lookup yields CDR1 MGHRA and CDR2 YSYEKL. The CDR3 runs to 16 residues. The ends were cut back, 1 base at V and 5 bases at J, with 14 bases in the middle. The CDR3 here is CASSQVTGMWTGELFF. The CDR3 region has the DNA TGCGCCAGCAGCCAAGTAACGGGGATGTGGACCGGGGAGCTGTTTTTT.

The table lists this clonotype with a count of one. This rearrangement joins TRBV28 to TRBJ1-2; 7 bases agree with TRBD1. V shed 8 bases, J shed 4 bases, and the junction held 4 bases outside the gene matches. The germline CDR1 and CDR2 sequences are MDHEN and SYDVKM. The CDR3 covers 12 residues. The CDR3 coding sequence is TGTGCCAGCGGGGACAGCCCCTATGGCTACACCTTC. This gives the protein CASGDSPYGYTF.

The V and J genes are TRBV14 and TRBJ2-5; D call uncertain. The CDR3 is made up of 13 amino acids. The germline V gene has CDR1 SGHDN and CDR2 FVKESK. The CDR3 DNA follows: TGTGTCAGTGTGGTAGGGATCCGAGAGACCCAGTACTTC. Its protein product is CVSVVGIRETQYF.